This entry features one T cell receptor (beta chain) sequence. Antigen unknown. These data originate in a study of cytomegalovirus exposure and HLA in healthy donors. Study information: In a previous analysis, 110 million or so unique TCR beta sequences were found from 150 million to 200 million T cells.

Germline lookup yields CDR1 SGHVS and CDR2 FQNEAQ. The CDR3 contains 16 residues. The trim removed 4 bases at V and 8 bases at J, leaving 15 bases unmatched. The PCR had 60 Vbeta and 13 Jbeta primers. Sequencing was performed with immunoSEQ multiplex PCR; in TCRdb, only in-frame clones are kept and a portion is missing. The sample holds roughly 100,000 clones; about 80% are singletons and the top ten take more than 4.5%. Study outcomes and limitations: One variant, a missense change in DCLRE1C, was linked in a later analysis to TCR beta V- and J-gene trimming.

The clonotype originates from a female donor in good health and CMV-seropositive. This chain joins TRBV7-8 and TRBJ1-2; 8 nucleotides match TRBD1. The sequenced sample consisted of PBMCs. CDR3 nucleotide sequence: TGTGCCAGCAGCTCGGAGGGACAGGCAGGAGGAGGGGGCTACACCTTC. Translation gives CASSSEGQAGGGGYTF.